Listed here is a single TCR beta chain. The data were obtained in a study of blood T cell repertoires in COVID-19. Study at large: Acute and convalescent COVID-19 samples came from the United States, Italy and Spain.

Germline V lookup: CDR1 SGHNT, CDR2 YYREEE (reference sequence). Between the trimmed V and J ends, which lost 2 bases and 2 bases, there was a span of 8 bases. There are 14 residues in the CDR3. The protocol was immunoSEQ multiplex PCR, while the TCRdb copy is restricted to in-frame clones and leaves out a portion. Among about 80,000 clones listed, more than 70% were seen once. The chain is built from TRBV5-4 and TRBJ1-3; D is undetermined. Sample: peripheral blood. This sequence originates from a man between 65 and 85 years old with active or convalescent COVID-19. The CDR3 DNA sequence: TGTGCCAGCAGCTTCGGAGGGCCTGGAAACACCATATATTTT. Translating it yields CASSFGGPGNTIYF.